This T cell receptor (beta chain) was documented in a study of blood T cells in healthy people across ages. Points from the study as a whole: Because sorting was not performed, PBMCs prevented conclusive naive versus antigen-experienced comparison. From one million sequenced T cells, diversity estimates were lower bounds. Significant beta diversity loss was already apparent by age approximately 40, declining roughly linearly.

This clonotype has a handful of counts. Its antigen is not known. CDR1 is SGHRS, CDR2 YFSETQ, per germline. This CDR3 region has 14 residues. Trimming took 4 bases from V and 5 from J; bases not matched to a gene: 4. Isolation of PBMCs gave at least 6 million cells per sample. For the second PCR, which ran for about 7 to 11 cycles, a sample-barcoded 5' primer and a J-beta primer mix were used. One entry per CDR3 protein results from TCRdb running MiXCR on the 5' RACE reads. The profile covers 800,000 to 950,000 distinct CDR3 sequences, with 40% to 60% appearing a single time and about an eighth taken by the ten largest.

The V call is TRBV5-1, the J call TRBJ2-7, with TRBD1 identical over 12 bases. The clonotype was recovered from a man aged 30 to 39 in good health. Input material: blood. CDR3: CASSAGQGADEQYF. CDR3 nucleotides: TGCGCCAGCAGCGCGGGACAGGGGGCCGACGAGCAGTACTTC. Together with reference TRBV5-1 and TRBJ2-7, the CDR3 gives the full variable domain: KAGVTQTPRYLIKTRGQQVTLSCSPISGHRSVSWYQQTPGQGLQFLFEYFSETQRNKGNFPGRFSGRQFSNSRSEMNVSTLELGDSALYLCASSAGQGADEQYFGPGTRLTVT.